This T cell receptor beta chain was sequenced in a study of follicular helper T cells after annual influenza vaccination. Study conclusions and caveats: Each annual vaccination recalled recurring oligoclonal ICOS+CD38+ cTfh clonotypes. ICOS+CD38+ cTfh clonality change tracked circulating plasmablast frequency change.

Trimming at V came to 3 bases and at J to 8 bases, leaving 2 bases not matched to a gene. Germline V lookup: CDR1 SGHAT, CDR2 FQNNGV. This CDR3 contains 13 residues. Some clones are missing from TCRdb's copy, which holds only in-frame ones; the method was immunoSEQ multiplex PCR. The data contain approximately 10,000 clones, around four fifths of them seen just once; the ten biggest clones take up 3% to 3.5%. As regards this clone: Its cognate antigen is unknown.

Described time point: 2014-2015 season, pre-vaccination. The TCR sequence derives from an adult who received the influenza vaccine. The chain carries TRBV11-2 and TRBJ2-1; 9 bases are a match to TRBD2. The specimen comprised CXCR5+ CD38- circulating T follicular helper cells from blood, sampled on the day of influenza vaccination. Subset: circulating Tfh, non-naive CD4+CXCR5+PD-1+ (ICOS+CD38+ or ICOS-CD38-). This CDR3 is CASSLRTSDEQFF. The CDR3 region has the DNA TGTGCCAGCAGCTTGCGGACTAGCGATGAGCAGTTCTTC. The full variable domain, completed using reference TRBV11-2 and TRBJ2-1, is EAGVAQSPRYKIIEKRQSVAFWCNPISGHATLYWYQQILGQGPKLLIQFQNNGVVDDSQLPKDRFSAERLKGVDSTLKIQPAKLEDSAVYLCASSLRTSDEQFFGPGTRLTVL.